This TCR beta chain originates from a study of CD8 T cells in ankylosing spondylitis. Study observations and caveats: Within matched ankylosing spondylitis synovial fluid, disease-linked clones were reportedly significantly enriched. CD8+ disease-linked clones were present at relatively low frequencies in blood. Apparently characteristic of ankylosing spondylitis blood was a TCR beta motif (roughly 8 highly homologous variants).

Libraries for TCR beta were made by quantitative 5'-RACE with molecular barcodes. In TCRdb, the 5' RACE reads were re-called with MiXCR into one record per CDR3 protein. The sample yields about 220,000 distinct CDR3 sequences, 20% to 30% seen once. Note on this clonotype: Its antigen remains unknown.

The V gene lost 1 base and the J gene lost 3 bases, with 12 bases spanning the gap. CDR3 length: 14 residues. Germline V CDR1 and CDR2: DFQATT, SNEGSKA (reference sequence). Sequencing was done on a sample of blood, either unsorted or a sorted T cell fraction (not recorded which). This receptor was identified in a male donor with ankylosing spondylitis or in good health (not recorded which). The chain links TRBV20-1 to TRBJ1-1; D is unresolved. CDR3 nucleotides: TGCAGTGCTAGAGCGACTGCTAGGGACACTGAAGCTTTCTTT. Protein product: CSARATARDTEAFF.